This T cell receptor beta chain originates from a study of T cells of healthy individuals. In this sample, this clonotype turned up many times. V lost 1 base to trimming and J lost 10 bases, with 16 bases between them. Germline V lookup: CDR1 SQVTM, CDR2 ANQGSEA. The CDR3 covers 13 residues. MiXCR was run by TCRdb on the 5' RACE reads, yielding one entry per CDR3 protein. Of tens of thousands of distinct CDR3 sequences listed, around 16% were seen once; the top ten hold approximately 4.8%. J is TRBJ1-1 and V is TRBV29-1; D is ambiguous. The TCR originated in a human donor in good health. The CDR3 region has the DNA TGCAGCGTTGAAGGAAGAGCCTTACCGGTAGCTTTCTTT. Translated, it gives CSVEGRALPVAFF.